Listed below are T cell receptor beta chains from one sample, sequenced in a study of T cell responses to AZD1222 COVID-19 vaccine. Repertoires were generated with immunoSEQ multiplex PCR, while TCRdb's copy carries only in-frame clones and drops some. The sample has over 140,000 clones, 92% seen once. The sample was peripheral blood, taken on day 0 of AZD1222 vaccination. The receptor set was obtained from an adult in good health. The CDR3 runs from the conserved cysteine through the conserved F or W. D genes are given only for firm matches. Some rows have no size entry. The others give once, few or many, or a class for an expanded clone.

abundance: -; j_gene: TRBJ1-2; v_gene: TRBV5-8; d_gene: -; CDR3aa: CASSSGTRYGYTF; CDR3nt: TGTGCCAGCAGCTCCGGGACCCGCTATGGCTACACCTTC
abundance: -; j_gene: TRBJ2-7; v_gene: TRBV9; d_gene: TRBD2; CDR3aa: CASSAGGGYTYEQYF; CDR3nt: TGTGCCAGCAGCGCTGGGGGGGGGTACACCTACGAGCAGTACTTC
abundance: -; j_gene: TRBJ1-4; v_gene: TRBV28; d_gene: -; CDR3aa: CASSPGRVNEKLFF; CDR3nt: TGTGCCAGCAGCCCAGGCAGGGTAAATGAAAAACTGTTTTTT
abundance: -; j_gene: TRBJ1-1; v_gene: TRBV11-3; d_gene: -; CDR3aa: CASSLVGDTEAFF; CDR3nt: TGTGCCAGCAGCTTAGTCGGGGACACTGAAGCTTTCTTT
abundance: -; j_gene: TRBJ1-1; v_gene: TRBV9; d_gene: -; CDR3aa: CASSVGEGEHTEAFF; CDR3nt: TGTGCCAGCAGCGTAGGGGAGGGGGAACACACTGAAGCTTTCTTT
abundance: -; j_gene: TRBJ2-2; v_gene: TRBV4-1; d_gene: TRBD1; CDR3aa: CASSQEAGTGGPLNTGELFF; CDR3nt: TGCGCCAGCAGCCAAGAGGCCGGGACAGGGGGCCCGCTTAACACCGGGGAGCTGTTTTTT
abundance: -; j_gene: TRBJ1-2; v_gene: TRBV4-2; d_gene: -; CDR3aa: CASSQEGGYTF; CDR3nt: TGTGCCAGCAGCCAAGAGGGGGGCTACACCTTC
abundance: -; j_gene: TRBJ1-2; v_gene: TRBV20-1; d_gene: -; CDR3aa: CSGAGGYTF; CDR3nt: TGCAGTGGGGCGGGAGGCTACACCTTC
abundance: once; j_gene: TRBJ2-7; v_gene: TRBV13; d_gene: TRBD2; CDR3aa: CASSSTSASAYEQYF; CDR3nt: TGTGCCAGCAGCTCGACTAGCGCCTCAGCCTACGAGCAGTACTTC
abundance: once; j_gene: TRBJ1-4; v_gene: TRBV7-9; d_gene: -; CDR3aa: CASSKGVGNEKLFF; CDR3nt: TGTGCCAGCAGCAAGGGAGTCGGAAATGAAAAACTGTTTTTT
abundance: -; j_gene: TRBJ2-7; v_gene: TRBV27; d_gene: -; CDR3aa: CASSFLGAAATYEQYF; CDR3nt: TGTGCCAGCAGTTTTCTAGGGGCTGCCGCTACCTACGAGCAGTACTTC
abundance: few; j_gene: TRBJ1-2; v_gene: TRBV21-1; d_gene: -; CDR3aa: CASRDRRNYGYTF; CDR3nt: TGTGCCAGCAGGGACAGACGTAACTATGGCTACACCTTC
abundance: -; j_gene: TRBJ2-1; v_gene: TRBV6-6; d_gene: -; CDR3aa: CASSPGTHSYNEQFF; CDR3nt: TGTGCCAGCAGTCCCGGGACACACTCCTACAATGAGCAGTTCTTC